Each of the 10 T cell receptor beta chains below was sequenced from the same sample in a study of CD4 and CD8 cells across lung adenocarcinoma regions. TCRdb re-called the PCR reads through MiXCR, storing one row per CDR3 protein. The sample carries around 20,000 distinct CDR3 sequences, roughly 50% recorded once. What was sequenced was CD4+ T cells from the margin of a lung tumor. Receptor source: a male donor with lung adenocarcinoma. The CD4 and CD8 labels of this study may be unreliable.

This clonotype was found a few times. The chain employs TRBV27 and TRBJ2-5, with D maybe TRBD1 (6 bases). The length of the CDR3 is 17 residues. V was cut by 5 bases and J by 11 bases, with 30 bases left in between. Germline V gives CDR1 MNHEY, CDR2 SMNVEV (reference sequence). Here the CDR3 reads CASSPGRGGCGKDTQYF. DNA of the CDR3: TGTGCCAGCAGTCCGGGCCGAGGGGGTTGTGGCAAAGATACGCAGTACTTC.

This clonotype has ten or more counts. The chain joins TRBV11-3 to TRBJ2-2; D is perhaps TRBD1 (5 bases). There are 15 residues in the CDR3. With 4 bases removed from V and 5 bases from J, the gap between germline ends came to 14 bases. CDR1 is SGHNT, CDR2 YENEEA, per germline. The CDR3 region is CASSWVLGETGELFF. The CDR3 bases are TGTGCCAGCAGCTGGGTCTTAGGGGAAACCGGGGAGCTGTTTTTT.

This clonotype has ten or more counts. The J gene is TRBJ2-1, the V gene TRBV7-6; 12 nucleotides agree with TRBD2. The last part of the DNA fits TRBJ2-7 better; the J call may be wrong. Germline assignment: CDR1 SGHVS and CDR2 FNYEAQ. The CDR3 spans 14 residues. CDR3 DNA sequence: TGTGCCAGCAGCGCACTAGCGGGAGGCCACGAGCAGTACTTC. This translates into CASSALAGGHEQYF.

DNA of the CDR3: TGTGCGAGGAGCGGCAGCCGCGGCACAGAGACCCAGTACTTC. Translation: CARSGSRGTETQYF. The chain is built from TRBV6-1 and TRBJ2-5, with D possibly matching TRBD2 (5 bases). CDR1 is MNHNS and CDR2 is SASEGT in the germline V gene. The CDR3 loop spans 14 amino acids.

The V call is TRBV6-1, the J call TRBJ2-1; no definite D call. The V and J ends lost 6 bases and 4 bases respectively, with 13 bases between them. The CDR3 spans 14 residues. CDR1 is MNHNS and CDR2 is SASEGT in the germline V gene. The CDR3, as DNA: TGTGCCAGCAGGTCTCTTGACGCGTACAATGAGCAGTTCTTC. Protein sequence: CASRSLDAYNEQFF.

This clonotype has ten or more counts. V and J are TRBV6-1 and TRBJ2-3; D not certain. CDR1 and CDR2 (germline): MNHNS, SASEGT. Trimming took 3 bases from V and 1 from J, leaving 11 bases between them. The CDR3 has 15 amino acids. The CDR3 DNA reads as TGTGCCAGCAGTGATGGGAACCCGGGCACAGATACGCAGTATTTT. It codes for CASSDGNPGTDTQYF.

As to this clonotype: One junction end does not reproduce the germline sequence, and a read error may be involved. This chain connects TRBV6-1 to TRBJ2-4; 9 bases are a match to TRBD1. This CDR3 spans 16 amino acids. Germline V lookup: CDR1 MNHNS, CDR2 SASEGT. CDR3 region: CASRDRGAGAKNTQYF. CDR3 nucleotide sequence: TGTGCCAGCCGTGACAGGGGGGCGGGGGCCAAAAACACGCAGTACTTC.

On this clonotype: A junction boundary mismatches the germline segment, possibly from a read error. Here the CDR3 DNA reads TGTGCCAGCGGGGACCAGGGGGGGACGGGCACAGATACGCAGTACTTT. As protein: CASGDQGGTGTDTQYF. This rearrangement joins TRBV6-1 to TRBJ2-3; D possibly matches TRBD1 or TRBD2 (7 bases each). CDR1 is MNHNS, CDR2 SASEGT, per germline. This CDR3 has 16 residues.

This clonotype is labeled as medium-sized (0.01 to 0.1%). CDR3 sequence (DNA): TGTGCCAGCGGGGCGGCACCCTACAATGAGCAGTTCTTC. This encodes CASGAAPYNEQFF. This rearrangement joins TRBV6-1 to TRBJ2-1, with D maybe TRBD1 (5 bases). The V gene's germline CDR1 is MNHNS and CDR2 SASEGT. The ends were cut back, 8 bases at V and 2 bases at J, with 10 bases in the middle. The CDR3 runs to 13 residues.

This clonotype has a count of ten or more. The CDR3 loop reads CASSLERSYEQYF. CDR3 coding DNA: TGTGCCAGCAGCTTAGAGCGGTCCTACGAGCAGTACTTC. The chain recombines TRBV7-2 with TRBJ2-7; D might be TRBD2 (5 bases). CDR3 length equals 13 residues. The germline V and J ends were trimmed by 1 base and 1 base, with 5 bases remaining between them. Looked up from germline, CDR1 is SGHTA and CDR2 is FQGNSA. Together with reference TRBV7-2 and TRBJ2-7, the CDR3 gives the full variable domain: GAGVSQSPSNKVTEKGKDVELRCDPISGHTALYWYRQSLGQGLEFLIYFQGNSAPDKSGLPSDRFSAERTGGSVSTLTIQRTQQEDSAVYLCASSLERSYEQYFGPGTRLTVT.